This T cell receptor beta chain was identified during a study of blood T cell repertoires in COVID-19. Study at large: T cells, B-cell-depleted T cells, or PBMCs supplied cDNA or gDNA.

The CDR3 covers 16 residues. With V trimmed by 5 bases and J by 0 bases, 6 bases remained unmatched. Germline values: CDR1 MDHEN, CDR2 SYDVKM. Authors' data handling: Reference gene primer amplification in the assay estimated nucleated cell counts. The protocol was immunoSEQ multiplex PCR, while the TCRdb copy is restricted to in-frame clones and leaves out a portion. V, J and clone size reflect that table, while D and trimming were determined from the DNA. This table holds around 250,000 clones, 75% to 90% found once. The sequenced sample was peripheral blood. The chain recombines TRBV28 with TRBJ1-3, with 8 bases matching TRBD1. This TCR was sampled from a man aged 55 to 70 who had recovered from COVID-19. Written as DNA, the CDR3 is TGTGCCAGCAGTACTAACAGGGGGTCCTCTGGAAACACCATATATTTT. It encodes CASSTNRGSSGNTIYF.